A single sample gave rise to the 31 T cell receptor beta chains below, sequenced in a study of blood T cell repertoires in COVID-19. Generated by immunoSEQ multiplex PCR, the TCRdb table keeps only in-frame clones and is missing some. The sample holds approximately 40,000 clones; around nine tenths are singletons and the top ten take approximately 3.8%. The specimen was peripheral blood. Receptors were obtained from a man aged 35 to 55 with COVID-19, enrolled during active disease.

The rearrangement joins TRBV27 to TRBJ2-7; TRBD1 matches at 8 bases. Germline V gene lookup returns CDR1 MNHEY and CDR2 SMNVEV (reference sequence). This CDR3 has 14 residues. Germline trimming cut 4 bases from V and 6 bases from J; bases unmatched to any gene: 8. CDR3 loop: CASSSRTGSIEQYF. The DNA for the CDR3 is TGTGCCAGCAGTTCGCGGACAGGGTCCATCGAGCAGTACTTC.

This CDR3 reads CAWSVSTTNEKLFF. The CDR3 DNA reads TGTGCCTGGAGTGTATCTACAACTAATGAAAAACTGTTTTTT. The gene calls are TRBV30 and TRBJ1-4; no clear D. The CDR3 spans 14 residues. The germline CDR1 and CDR2 sequences are GTSNPN and SVGIG (reference sequence). V was shortened by 0 bases and J by 0 bases, with 5 bases between the two germline ends. The full variable domain, rest sourced from reference TRBV30 and TRBJ1-4, is SQTIHQWPATLVQPVGSPLSLECTVEGTSNPNLYWYRQAAGRGLQLLFYSVGIGQISSEVPQNLSASRPQDRQFILSSKKLLLSDSGFYLCAWSVSTTNEKLFFGSGTQLSVL.

The chain is built from TRBV3-1 (or the pseudogene TRBV3-2) and TRBJ1-4, with TRBD1 identical over 7 bases. Germline-derived CDR1 and CDR2 are LGHDT and YNNKEL (reference sequence). CDR3 length: 15 residues. V shed 6 bases, J shed 8 bases, and the junction held 12 bases outside the gene matches. The CDR3 sequence: CASREVGTVNEKLFF. CDR3 coding DNA: TGTGCCAGCAGGGAGGTGGGGACAGTTAACGAAAAACTGTTTTTT.

The chain uses TRBV19 and TRBJ2-3; D remains unclear. This CDR3 comprises 14 residues. Germline CDR1 and CDR2: LNHDA and SQIVND (reference sequence). Deletions cut 1 base from V and 2 bases from J, with 7 bases between. This chain's CDR3 is CASSIVAATDTQYF. For the CDR3, the DNA is TGTGCCAGTAGTATAGTGGCGGCCACAGATACGCAGTATTTT.

This chain connects TRBV19 to TRBJ2-1, with 8 nucleotides matching TRBD2. Germline V gene sequence: CDR1 LNHDA, CDR2 SQIVND (reference sequence). The CDR3 length is 12 residues. V lost 7 bases to trimming and J lost 9 bases; unmatched junction nucleotides: 5. The DNA for the CDR3 is TGTGCCAGTAATACCGGGGGGGTTGAGCAGTTCTTC. Protein product: CASNTGGVEQFF. Looking up the rest from reference TRBV19 and TRBJ2-1 gives the full variable domain: DGGITQSPKYLFRKEGQNVTLSCEQNLNHDAMYWYRQDPGQGLRLIYYSQIVNDFQKGDIAEGYSVSREKKESFPLTVTSAQKNPTAFYLCASNTGGVEQFFGPGTRLTVL.

This chain uses TRBV7-9 with TRBJ2-7; 11 bases match TRBD1. In germline, CDR1 is SEHNR, CDR2 FQNEAQ (reference sequence). The junction had 5 bases not matched to a gene; V was cut back by 4 bases and J by 0 bases. The length of the CDR3 is 16 residues. The CDR3 DNA follows: TGTGCCAGCAGCTCGGGACAGGGGGAAATCTCCTACGAGCAGTACTTC. Its translation: CASSSGQGEISYEQYF.

The chain joins TRBV25-1 to TRBJ2-1; 9 bases fit TRBD2. The CDR3 runs to 14 residues. Germline trimming cut 6 bases from V and 3 bases from J; bases unmatched to any gene: 3. In germline, CDR1 is MGHDK, CDR2 SYGVNS. CDR3: CASRASGDYNEQFF. The CDR3 region has the DNA TGTGCCAGCAGAGCTAGCGGGGACTACAATGAGCAGTTCTTC.

The gene calls are TRBV24-1 and TRBJ2-3, with 10 positions matching TRBD1. Unmatched junction bases numbered 4, after V lost 5 bases and J lost 6 bases. The CDR3 extends over 14 amino acids. From germline, CDR1 is KGHDR and CDR2 SFDVKD. The CDR3 nucleotides are TGTGCCACCAGTGCGGGACAGGGGTTGGATACGCAGTATTTT. Protein product: CATSAGQGLDTQYF.

The genes are TRBV18 and TRBJ1-2; 8 bases map to TRBD1. With V trimmed by 3 bases and J by 4 bases, 10 bases remained unmatched. The CDR3 runs to 16 residues. The germline CDR1 and CDR2 sequences are KGHSH and LQKENI. CDR3 DNA: TGTGCCAGCTCACCCCAAGGACAGGGAATTACCTATGGCTACACCTTC. Its protein product is CASSPQGQGITYGYTF.

The genes are TRBV4-1 and TRBJ2-7, with TRBD2 matching 14 bases. The ends lost 0 bases at V and 6 bases at J; junction bases unmatched: 4. The V gene's germline CDR1 is MGHRA and CDR2 YSYEKL. This CDR3 is built from 16 residues. This chain's CDR3 is CASSQETSGGVAEQYF. The CDR3 region has the DNA TGCGCCAGCAGCCAAGAGACTAGCGGGGGGGTGGCCGAGCAGTACTTC.

V gene TRBV6-2 or TRBV6-3 combines with J gene TRBJ1-5; 8 bases agree with TRBD1. In germline, CDR1 is MNHEY, CDR2 SVGEGT. V trimming: 6 bases; J trimming: 2 bases; junction bases outside the gene matches: 6. The CDR3 contains 15 residues. CDR3 sequence: CASSQGAVGNQPQHF. CDR3 bases: TGTGCCAGCAGCCAGGGGGCAGTTGGCAATCAGCCCCAGCATTTT.

The rearrangement joins TRBV28 to TRBJ2-7, with TRBD2 matching over 13 bases. CDR1 is MDHEN, CDR2 SYDVKM, per germline. Trimming at V came to 3 bases and at J to 6 bases, leaving 11 bases not matched to a gene. The CDR3 runs to 17 residues. The CDR3 is CASSFLPTSGGESEQYF. In DNA, the CDR3 is TGTGCCAGCAGTTTTCTCCCAACTAGCGGGGGGGAGAGCGAGCAGTACTTC.

The rearrangement links TRBV4-2 to TRBJ1-6, with 8 bases lining up with TRBD1. The V gene's germline CDR1 is LGHNA and CDR2 YNFKEQ. Trimming cost V 3 bases and J 8 bases; bases outside gene matches: 9. The CDR3 runs 16 residues. The CDR3 DNA is TGTGCCAGCAGCCACAGACAGGGGTTGGGGGATTCACCCCTCCACTTT. As protein: CASSHRQGLGDSPLHF.

The chain joins TRBV3-1 (or the pseudogene TRBV3-2) to TRBJ1-5, with a tentative D call TRBD1 (6 bases). From germline, CDR1 is LGHDT and CDR2 YNNKEL (reference sequence). The length of the CDR3 is 15 residues. The ends were cut back, 0 bases at V and 7 bases at J, with 13 bases in the middle. CDR3 region: CASSQDPGGGQPQHF. The CDR3, as DNA: TGTGCCAGCAGCCAAGATCCAGGCGGGGGCCAGCCCCAGCATTTT.

The chain is built from TRBV7-2 and TRBJ2-5; perhaps TRBD2 as D (5 bases). This CDR3 has 14 residues. Deletions cut 5 bases from V and 7 bases from J, with 17 bases between. Germline CDR1 and CDR2: SGHTA and FQGNSA. For the CDR3, the DNA is TGTGCCAGCAGCCAGACATGGCCGAGCGGGACCCAGTACTTC. Its protein product is CASSQTWPSGTQYF.

V is TRBV27 and J is TRBJ2-1; TRBD2 matches at 7 bases. V lost 4 bases, J lost 7 bases, and 7 bases stayed unmatched. Germline CDR1 reads MNHEY; CDR2 reads SMNVEV (reference sequence). CDR3 length: 14 amino acids. The chain's CDR3 is CASSWSSSGNEQFF. The CDR3 DNA sequence: TGTGCCAGCAGTTGGAGCTCTAGCGGAAATGAGCAGTTCTTC.

This sequence joins TRBV14 and TRBJ2-1; 13 nucleotides agree with TRBD2. The CDR3 loop spans 18 amino acids. Germline V gene data show CDR1 as SGHDN and CDR2 as FVKESK. The V segment lost 1 base and the J segment 6 bases; nucleotides outside the gene matches: 9. This chain's CDR3 is CASSQATSGRAIFNEQFF. As DNA, the CDR3 is TGTGCCAGCAGCCAAGCCACTAGCGGGAGGGCCATATTCAATGAGCAGTTCTTC.

This sequence joins TRBV24-1 and TRBJ2-1; possible D gene TRBD1, 6 bases. The ends were cut back, 7 bases at V and 15 bases at J, with 15 bases in the middle. Germline CDR1 reads KGHDR; CDR2 reads SFDVKD. The CDR3 totals 11 residues. CDR3 residues: CATSGTGPRFF. Written as DNA, the CDR3 is TGTGCCACCAGCGGTACAGGGCCCCGGTTCTTC.

The V and J genes are TRBV7-9 and TRBJ1-4; 10 bases match TRBD1. Germline V gives CDR1 SEHNR, CDR2 FQNEAQ (reference sequence). The length of the CDR3 is 15 residues. V gave up 1 base and J gave up 8 bases; unmatched junction bases: 4. The CDR3 reads CASSLVGQGLEKLFF. CDR3 in DNA: TGTGCCAGCAGCTTAGTGGGACAGGGGTTGGAAAAACTGTTTTTT.

The gene calls are TRBV6-5 and TRBJ2-1; 7 bases map to TRBD1. V was clipped by 7 bases and J by 8 bases; unmatched bases: 5. Germline CDR1 and CDR2: MNHEY and SVGAGI. The CDR3 length is 12 residues. CDR3 DNA sequence: TGTGCCAGCACACCGACAGGGTATGAGCAGTTCTTC. Protein sequence: CASTPTGYEQFF.

The V and J genes are TRBV6-5 and TRBJ1-1; perhaps TRBD1 as D (6 bases). V lost 7 bases and J lost 1, with 13 bases in between. CDR3 size: 14 residues. Germline V gene lookup returns CDR1 MNHEY and CDR2 SVGAGI. The CDR3 loop reads CASTRGTWNTEAFF. Written as DNA, the CDR3 is TGTGCCAGCACCAGGGGTACATGGAACACTGAAGCTTTCTTT.

The chain carries TRBV6-6 and TRBJ1-6; 7 positions agree with TRBD1. Germline loops: CDR1 MNHNY, CDR2 SVGAGI (reference sequence). CDR3 length: 16 residues. Germline trimming cut 10 bases from V and 7 bases from J; bases unmatched to any gene: 16. CDR3 amino acids: CAISRGGTSLNSPLHF. The CDR3 DNA reads as TGTGCCATCAGCAGGGGGGGGACTAGCCTAAATTCACCCCTCCACTTT.

V gene TRBV18 combines with J gene TRBJ2-5; 8 bases align to TRBD2. CDR1 and CDR2 from the germline V gene are KGHSH and LQKENI. The CDR3 contains 15 residues. Unmatched junction bases numbered 6, after V lost 1 base and J lost 5 bases. The CDR3 DNA is TGTGCCAGCTCACCACTGGCGGGGGGAGCCGAGACCCAGTACTTC. Translated: CASSPLAGGAETQYF.

The gene calls are TRBV19 and TRBJ1-1, with a weak D call TRBD1 (5 bases). V shed 5 bases and J shed 7 bases, with 17 bases lying between them. The CDR3 spans 14 residues. Looked up from germline, CDR1 is LNHDA and CDR2 is SQIVND (reference sequence). The CDR3: CASSSTVGTIEAFF. DNA for the CDR3: TGTGCCAGTAGTTCGACAGTAGGAACAATTGAAGCTTTCTTT.

A word on this clone: The junction departs from the called germline gene at one end, perhaps through a read error. The chain has TRBV10-3 and TRBJ1-3; TRBD1 might be the D (5 bases). The CDR3 extends over 13 amino acids. Germline CDR1 reads ENHRY; CDR2 reads SYGVKD. CDR3 sequence: CAITGASGNTIYF. In nucleotides, the CDR3 is TGTGCAATCACTGGGGCCTCTGGAAACACCATATATTTT.

V and J are TRBV12-3 or TRBV12-4 and TRBJ2-3; D is undetermined. The CDR3 sequence is 12 residues long. The V gene lost 1 base and the J gene lost 6 bases, with 5 bases spanning the gap. CDR3 protein: CASSLVSDTQYF. The CDR3 DNA reads as TGTGCCAGCAGTTTAGTGAGCGATACGCAGTATTTT.

The V and J genes are TRBV28 and TRBJ1-5, with TRBD1 matching 7 bases. The CDR3 is made up of 13 amino acids. The V and J ends lost 5 bases and 6 bases, in that order; junction bases with no gene match: 4. From germline, CDR1 is MDHEN and CDR2 SYDVKM. CDR3 nucleotides: TGTGCCAGCAGTGACAGGGTTAGTCAGCCCCAGCATTTT. Translated, it gives CASSDRVSQPQHF.

This clone has a handful of counts. The chain employs TRBV5-1 and TRBJ1-1; D is possibly TRBD1 (5 bases). CDR1 SGHRS and CDR2 YFSETQ come from the germline V gene. With 0 bases removed from V and 0 bases from J, the gap between germline ends came to 15 bases. This CDR3 is built from 17 residues. This chain's CDR3 is CASSLELVGGVNTEAFF. As DNA, the CDR3 is TGCGCCAGCAGCTTGGAACTGGTGGGGGGTGTGAACACTGAAGCTTTCTTT.

J is TRBJ1-1 and V is TRBV4-1; 8 bases match TRBD1. Germline assignment: CDR1 MGHRA and CDR2 YSYEKL. Trimming took 2 bases from V and 0 from J; bases not matched to a gene: 8. There are 17 residues in the CDR3. CDR3 protein: CASSQSRGPIMNTEAFF. The CDR3 bases are TGCGCCAGCAGCCAATCCAGGGGGCCCATCATGAACACTGAAGCTTTCTTT.

This clone has only one observation. The chain carries TRBV18 and TRBJ2-2, with 11 bases identical to TRBD2. The germline gives CDR1 KGHSH, CDR2 LQKENI. V lost 7 bases to trimming and J lost 4 bases; unmatched junction nucleotides: 8. The CDR3 runs 16 residues. CDR3 sequence: CASLQGTSGLTGELFF. The CDR3 DNA follows: TGTGCCAGCTTACAAGGGACTAGCGGACTCACCGGGGAGCTGTTTTTT. Complete variable domain (other parts from reference TRBV18 and TRBJ2-2): NAGVMQNPRHLVRRRGQEARLRCSPMKGHSHVYWYRQLPEEGLKFMVYLQKENIIDESGMPKERFSAEFPKEGPSILRIQQVVRGDSAAYFCASLQGTSGLTGELFFGEGSRLTVL.

The CDR3 is CASSLAVPRDIQYF. The CDR3, as DNA: TGTGCCAGCAGCTTAGCGGTCCCCCGGGACATTCAGTACTTC. The rearrangement links TRBV7-9 to TRBJ2-4; no reliable D call. CDR1 is SEHNR, CDR2 FQNEAQ, per germline (reference sequence). V was clipped by 0 bases and J by 8 bases, with 11 bases between them. The CDR3 is 14 amino acids.